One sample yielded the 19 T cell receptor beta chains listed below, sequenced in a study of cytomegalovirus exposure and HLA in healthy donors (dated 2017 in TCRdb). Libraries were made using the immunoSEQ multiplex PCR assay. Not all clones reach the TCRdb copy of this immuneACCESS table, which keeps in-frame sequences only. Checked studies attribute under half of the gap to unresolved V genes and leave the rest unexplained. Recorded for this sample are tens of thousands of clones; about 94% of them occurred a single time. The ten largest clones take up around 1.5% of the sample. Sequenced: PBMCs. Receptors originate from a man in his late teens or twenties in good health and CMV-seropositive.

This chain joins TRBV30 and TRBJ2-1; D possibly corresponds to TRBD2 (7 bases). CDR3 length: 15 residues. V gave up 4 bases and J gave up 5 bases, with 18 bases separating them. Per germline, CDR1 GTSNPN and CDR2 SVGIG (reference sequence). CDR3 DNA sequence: TGTGCCTGGAAGGGGGAGGGCGGGAGAGACAATGAGCAGTTCTTC. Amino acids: CAWKGEGGRDNEQFF.

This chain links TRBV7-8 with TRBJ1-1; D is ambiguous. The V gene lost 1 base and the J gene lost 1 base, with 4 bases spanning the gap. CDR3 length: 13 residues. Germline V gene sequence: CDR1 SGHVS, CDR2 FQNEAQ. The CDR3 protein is CASSLDRNTEAFF. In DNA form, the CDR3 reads TGTGCCAGCAGCTTAGACAGGAACACTGAAGCTTTCTTT.

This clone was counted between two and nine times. In DNA, the CDR3 is TGTGCCAGCAGTTTATACGGGAGGGAGTCCTACAATGAGCAGTTCTTC. Its protein is CASSLYGRESYNEQFF. The chain carries TRBV28 and TRBJ2-1; the match to TRBD2 covers 8 bases. CDR1 is MDHEN, CDR2 SYDVKM, per germline. The trim removed 1 base at V and 1 base at J, leaving 3 bases unmatched. The CDR3 has 16 residues. Full variable domain (rest looked up from reference TRBV28 and TRBJ2-1): DVKVTQSSRYLVKRTGEKVFLECVQDMDHENMFWYRQDPGLGLRLIYFSYDVKMKEKGDIPEGYSVSREKKERFSLILESASTNQTSMYLCASSLYGRESYNEQFFGPGTRLTVL.

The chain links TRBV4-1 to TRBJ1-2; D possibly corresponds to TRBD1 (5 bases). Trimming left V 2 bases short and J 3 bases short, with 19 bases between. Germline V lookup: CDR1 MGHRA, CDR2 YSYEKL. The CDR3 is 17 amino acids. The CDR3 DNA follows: TGCGCCAGCAGCCAATTTCTCCGCCTCGCAGGGTACTATGGCTACACCTTC. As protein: CASSQFLRLAGYYGYTF.

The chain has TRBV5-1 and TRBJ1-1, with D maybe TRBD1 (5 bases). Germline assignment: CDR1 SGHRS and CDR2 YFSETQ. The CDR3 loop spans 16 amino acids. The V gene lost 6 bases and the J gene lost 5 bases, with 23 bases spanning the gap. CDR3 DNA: TGCGCCAGCATGTCCACTTACAGGTCAGTACGGACTGAAGCTTTCTTT. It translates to CASMSTYRSVRTEAFF.

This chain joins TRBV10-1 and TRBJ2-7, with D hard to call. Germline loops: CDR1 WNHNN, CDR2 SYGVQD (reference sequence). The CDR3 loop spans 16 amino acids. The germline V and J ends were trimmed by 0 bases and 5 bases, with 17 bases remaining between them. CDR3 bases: TGCGCCAGCAGTGAGTCGATGACCGGTTCCAGGAACGAGCAGTACTTC. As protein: CASSESMTGSRNEQYF.

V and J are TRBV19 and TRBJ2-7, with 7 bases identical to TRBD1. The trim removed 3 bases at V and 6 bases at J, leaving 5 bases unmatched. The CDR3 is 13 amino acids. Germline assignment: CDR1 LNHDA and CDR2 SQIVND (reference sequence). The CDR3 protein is CASSIQSGGEQYF. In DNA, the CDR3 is TGTGCCAGTAGTATTCAGTCAGGGGGCGAGCAGTACTTC.

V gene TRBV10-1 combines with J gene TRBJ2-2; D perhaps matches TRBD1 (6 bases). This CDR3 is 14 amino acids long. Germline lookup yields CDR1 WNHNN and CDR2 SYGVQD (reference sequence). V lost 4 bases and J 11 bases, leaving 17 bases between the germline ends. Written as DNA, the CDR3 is TGCGCCAGCAGTGCCGGGACAAATATCGGAGAGCTGTTTTTT. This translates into CASSAGTNIGELFF.

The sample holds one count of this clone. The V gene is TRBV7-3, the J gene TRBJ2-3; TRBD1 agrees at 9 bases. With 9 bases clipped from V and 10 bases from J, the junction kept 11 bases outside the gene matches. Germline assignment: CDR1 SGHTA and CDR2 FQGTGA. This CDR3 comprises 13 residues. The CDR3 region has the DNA TGTGCCAGGAATGCCACAGGGGGCTTTGCGCAGTATTTT. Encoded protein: CARNATGGFAQYF.

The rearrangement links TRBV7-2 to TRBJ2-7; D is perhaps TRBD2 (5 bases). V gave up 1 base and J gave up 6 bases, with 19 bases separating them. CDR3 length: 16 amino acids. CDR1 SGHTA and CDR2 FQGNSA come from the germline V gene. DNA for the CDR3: TGTGCCAGCAGCTTAGATGTTGGGCTAGCTCTCCTCGAGCAGTACTTC. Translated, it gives CASSLDVGLALLEQYF.

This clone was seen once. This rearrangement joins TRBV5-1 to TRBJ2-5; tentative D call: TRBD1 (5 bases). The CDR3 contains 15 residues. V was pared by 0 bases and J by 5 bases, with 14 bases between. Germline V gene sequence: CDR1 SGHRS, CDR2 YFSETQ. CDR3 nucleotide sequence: TGCGCCAGCAGCTTGGGGCCAGGGTCGTTGGAGACCCAGTACTTC. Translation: CASSLGPGSLETQYF.

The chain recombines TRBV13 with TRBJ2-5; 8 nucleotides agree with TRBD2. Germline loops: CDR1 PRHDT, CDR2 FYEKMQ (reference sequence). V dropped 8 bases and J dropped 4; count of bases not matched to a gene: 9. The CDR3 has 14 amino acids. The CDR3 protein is CASGSSTSGETQYF. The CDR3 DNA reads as TGTGCCAGCGGGTCAAGTACTAGCGGAGAGACCCAGTACTTC.

The CDR3 loop is CASSLGVAGTYEQYF. The CDR3 DNA sequence: TGTGCCAGCAGCTTAGGCGTCGCGGGGACCTACGAGCAGTACTTC. V and J are TRBV7-8 and TRBJ2-7, with D maybe TRBD2 (6 bases). The V gene's germline CDR1 is SGHVS and CDR2 FQNEAQ. The V and J ends lost 1 base and 2 bases respectively, with 12 bases between them. This CDR3 spans 15 amino acids.

In DNA form, the CDR3 reads TGTGCCATCAGTGAGACGGACAGGGGTAGGTGGCAGCCCCAGCATTTT. This translates into CAISETDRGRWQPQHF. The J gene is TRBJ1-5, the V gene TRBV10-3; 9 nucleotides align to TRBD1. This CDR3 is built from 16 residues. V trimming: 2 bases; J trimming: 7 bases; junction bases outside the gene matches: 9. Germline V gene lookup returns CDR1 ENHRY and CDR2 SYGVKD.

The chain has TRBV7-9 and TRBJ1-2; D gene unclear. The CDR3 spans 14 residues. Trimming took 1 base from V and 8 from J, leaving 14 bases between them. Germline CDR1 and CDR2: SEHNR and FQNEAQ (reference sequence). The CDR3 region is CASSLVGLTGGYTF. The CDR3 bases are TGTGCCAGCAGCTTAGTAGGACTAACTGGGGGCTACACCTTC.

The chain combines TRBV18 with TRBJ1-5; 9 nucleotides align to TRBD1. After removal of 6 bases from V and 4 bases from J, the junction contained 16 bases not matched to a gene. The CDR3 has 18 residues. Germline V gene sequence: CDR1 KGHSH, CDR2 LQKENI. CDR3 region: CASSRSGTGSRVNQPQHF. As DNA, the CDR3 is TGTGCCAGCTCGCGCTCCGGGACAGGGTCGAGGGTAAATCAGCCCCAGCATTTT.

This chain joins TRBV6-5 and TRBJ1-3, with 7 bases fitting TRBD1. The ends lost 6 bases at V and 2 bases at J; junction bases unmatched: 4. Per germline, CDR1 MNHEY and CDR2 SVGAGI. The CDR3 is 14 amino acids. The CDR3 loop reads CASRKQGTGNTIYF. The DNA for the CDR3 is TGTGCCAGCAGGAAACAGGGGACTGGAAACACCATATATTTT.

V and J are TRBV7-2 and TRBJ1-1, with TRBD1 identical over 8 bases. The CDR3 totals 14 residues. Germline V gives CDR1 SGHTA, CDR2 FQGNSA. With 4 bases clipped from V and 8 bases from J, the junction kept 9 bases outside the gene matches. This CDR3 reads CASSSRGQGAEAFF. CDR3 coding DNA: TGTGCCAGCAGCTCTCGCGGACAGGGCGCCGAAGCTTTCTTT.

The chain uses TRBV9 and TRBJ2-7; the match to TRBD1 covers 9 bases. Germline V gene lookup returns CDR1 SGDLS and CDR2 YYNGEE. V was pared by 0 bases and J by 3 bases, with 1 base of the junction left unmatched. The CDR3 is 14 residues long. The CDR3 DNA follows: TGTGCCAGCAGCGTAGGGGACAGGGACTACGAGCAGTACTTC. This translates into CASSVGDRDYEQYF.